Listed here are 10 T cell receptor beta chains from one sample, sequenced in a study of blood T cell repertoires in COVID-19. Clones were read by immunoSEQ multiplex PCR, and TCRdb kept only the in-frame ones, dropping some. The profile shows 55,000 to 80,000 clones, 75% to 90% of them singletons. Material: peripheral blood. The receptors derive from a human donor in a cohort sampled during active COVID-19.

CDR3 bases: TGTGCCAGCAGCTGGCAGGGGGCCGAGACCCAGTACTTC. Its protein is CASSWQGAETQYF. V usage is TRBV5-5 and J usage is TRBJ2-5, with 8 bases that match TRBD1. The CDR3 length is 13 residues. Per the germline V gene, CDR1 is SGHKS and CDR2 is YYEKEE (reference sequence). Trimming took 3 bases from V and 5 from J; bases not matched to a gene: 3.

The rearrangement joins TRBV6-1 to TRBJ2-4, with TRBD1 matching 9 bases. The CDR3 length is 21 residues. Per germline, CDR1 MNHNS and CDR2 SASEGT. V was pared by 0 bases and J by 10 bases, with 25 bases of the junction left unmatched. The CDR3 DNA is TGTGCCAGCAGTGAAGCGCTTCTCGGGACAGGGTTCACCGCCCAGGAGAGGATTCAGTACTTC. Translation: CASSEALLGTGFTAQERIQYF.

The V and J genes are TRBV5-6 and TRBJ2-7, with 8 bases that match TRBD1. The ends lost 7 bases at V and 2 bases at J; junction bases unmatched: 11. Germline V gene data show CDR1 as SGHDT and CDR2 as YYEEEE. The CDR3 is 15 amino acids. The CDR3 bases are TGTGCCAGCTCCTCTGGGGGGACAGGTGCCTACGAGCAGTACTTC. It encodes CASSSGGTGAYEQYF.

The CDR3 spells CASSPFPGEAFF. In DNA form, the CDR3 reads TGTGCCAGCAGTCCCTTTCCGGGAGAAGCTTTCTTT. This sequence joins TRBV28 and TRBJ1-1, with D hard to call. Germline CDR1 MDHEN, CDR2 SYDVKM. V lost 5 bases to trimming and J lost 8 bases, with 12 bases between them. The CDR3 is made up of 12 amino acids.

The rearrangement joins TRBV6-4 to TRBJ1-5, with D unresolved. Between the trimmed V and J ends, which lost 7 bases and 6 bases, there was a span of 10 bases. The CDR3 contains 12 residues. The germline CDR1 and CDR2 sequences are MRHNA and SNTAGT. CDR3 in amino acids: CASTLRVQPQHF. The CDR3 region has the DNA TGTGCCAGCACCCTACGGGTTCAGCCCCAGCATTTT.

This clone appeared once. V and J are TRBV10-2 and TRBJ2-6; the match to TRBD1 covers 9 bases. V shed 5 bases, J shed 4 bases, and the junction held 9 bases outside the gene matches. Looked up from germline, CDR1 is WSHSY and CDR2 is SAAADI. The CDR3 consists of 17 residues. CDR3 sequence: CASSMGQGLAGANVLTF. In DNA form, the CDR3 reads TGCGCCAGCAGTATGGGACAGGGATTAGCGGGGGCCAACGTCCTGACTTTC.

V is TRBV28 and J is TRBJ2-5; 11 nucleotides match TRBD1. CDR1 and CDR2 from the germline V gene are MDHEN and SYDVKM. J lost 5 bases, V lost 6 bases, and 2 bases had no gene match. There are 13 residues in the CDR3. DNA of the CDR3: TGTGCCAGCAGAAGGACAGGGGGCGAGACCCAGTACTTC. Translation: CASRRTGGETQYF.

This clone has a handful of counts. The genes are TRBV24-1 and TRBJ2-3; D is possibly TRBD2 (5 bases). Per germline, CDR1 KGHDR and CDR2 SFDVKD. The CDR3 loop spans 14 amino acids. V was shortened by 6 bases and J by 0 bases, with 9 bases between the two germline ends. The CDR3 DNA follows: TGTGCCACCAGTAGTGAGCGGAGCACAGATACGCAGTATTTT. Its translation: CATSSERSTDTQYF.

In this sample, this clone turned up once. The chain uses TRBV5-1 and TRBJ2-7; TRBD2 might be the D (6 bases). V was pared by 4 bases and J by 2 bases, with 19 bases between. The CDR3 is made up of 16 amino acids. CDR1 and CDR2 (germline): SGHRS, YFSETQ. CDR3 in amino acids: CASSQPRWEAPYEQYF. CDR3 nucleotide sequence: TGCGCCAGCAGCCAACCACGGTGGGAGGCCCCCTACGAGCAGTACTTC. The complete variable domain, with remaining parts taken from reference TRBV5-1 and TRBJ2-7, reads KAGVTQTPRYLIKTRGQQVTLSCSPISGHRSVSWYQQTPGQGLQFLFEYFSETQRNKGNFPGRFSGRQFSNSRSEMNVSTLELGDSALYLCASSQPRWEAPYEQYFGPGTRLTVT.

The genes are TRBV6-2 or TRBV6-3 and TRBJ2-3; the match to TRBD2 covers 7 bases. The junction had 4 bases not matched to a gene; V was cut back by 4 bases and J by 3 bases. Per the germline V gene, CDR1 is MNHEY and CDR2 is SVGEGT. The CDR3 is 14 amino acids. The CDR3 DNA follows: TGTGCCAGCAGTTCTAGCGGTATGACAGATACGCAGTATTTT. It encodes CASSSSGMTDTQYF.